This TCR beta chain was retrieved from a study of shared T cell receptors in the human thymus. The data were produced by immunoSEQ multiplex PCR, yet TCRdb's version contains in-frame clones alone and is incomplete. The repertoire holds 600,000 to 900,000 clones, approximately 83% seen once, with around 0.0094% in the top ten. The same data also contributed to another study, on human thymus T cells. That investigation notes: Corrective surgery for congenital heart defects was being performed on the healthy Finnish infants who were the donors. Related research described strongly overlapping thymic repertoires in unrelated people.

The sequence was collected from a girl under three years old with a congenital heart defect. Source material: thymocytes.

The CDR3 loop is CASSWGQPSSYNEQFF. The CDR3 DNA is TGCGCCAGCAGCTGGGGACAGCCGAGCTCCTACAATGAGCAGTTCTTC. The rearrangement uses TRBV5-1 and TRBJ2-1, with TRBD1 matching 7 bases. V was clipped by 3 bases and J by 0 bases; unmatched bases: 6. This CDR3 region has 16 residues. Germline assignment: CDR1 SGHRS and CDR2 YFSETQ.